This section outlines one T cell receptor (beta chain) sequence together with its context. No antigen is known for it. The record originates from a study of radiotherapy plus CTLA-4 blockade in lung cancer. Each patient with chemo-refractory metastatic non-small-cell lung cancer was treated with focal radiation plus CTLA-4 blockade using ipilimumab. The method was immunoSEQ multiplex PCR; TCRdb's version includes in-frame clones alone and lacks a portion of them. The table includes about 97,000 clones, 65% to 80% detected once. Germline V gives CDR1 SEHNR, CDR2 FQNEAQ (reference sequence). This CDR3 spans 12 amino acids. V lost 1 base and J 7 bases, leaving 7 bases between the germline ends. Findings of the study overall: TCR clones of tumor origin grew in blood after radiotherapy plus ipilimumab.

Material: peripheral blood, obtained from a patient treated with radiotherapy plus ipilimumab. The chain is built from TRBV7-9 and TRBJ1-1; TRBD1 might be the D (6 bases). This sequence originates from a human donor with non-small cell lung cancer who had a partial response to radiotherapy plus ipilimumab. Some clones in this sample may be carry-over from other donors' samples. CDR3 residues: CASSLEDSEAFF. The CDR3 coding sequence is TGTGCCAGCAGCTTAGAGGACAGTGAAGCTTTCTTT.